This TCR beta chain emerged from a study of radiotherapy plus CTLA-4 blockade in lung cancer. The overall study: Objective responses were seen in about a sixth of patients, disease control in approximately 29%.

TCRdb's copy holds only in-frame clones and misses some; the assay was immunoSEQ multiplex PCR. The data contain over 70,000 clones, around 85% of them singletons. CDR1 and CDR2 from the germline V gene are SEHNR and FQNEAQ (reference sequence). The germline V and J ends were trimmed by 2 bases and 5 bases, with 9 bases remaining between them. The CDR3 is 13 residues long. Notes on the study in general: After treatment with radiotherapy plus ipilimumab, TCR clones that came from the tumor expanded in blood.

Remarks on this clone: Its specificity is not known.

The sequencing used peripheral blood, collected from a patient treated with radiotherapy plus ipilimumab. The rearrangement links TRBV7-9 to TRBJ2-5, with D perhaps matching TRBD2 (6 bases). The sequence was collected from a human donor with non-small cell lung cancer who had a partial response to radiotherapy plus ipilimumab. CDR3 protein: CASSLNGGETQYF. DNA for the CDR3: TGTGCCAGCAGCTTAAACGGGGGTGAGACCCAGTACTTC.